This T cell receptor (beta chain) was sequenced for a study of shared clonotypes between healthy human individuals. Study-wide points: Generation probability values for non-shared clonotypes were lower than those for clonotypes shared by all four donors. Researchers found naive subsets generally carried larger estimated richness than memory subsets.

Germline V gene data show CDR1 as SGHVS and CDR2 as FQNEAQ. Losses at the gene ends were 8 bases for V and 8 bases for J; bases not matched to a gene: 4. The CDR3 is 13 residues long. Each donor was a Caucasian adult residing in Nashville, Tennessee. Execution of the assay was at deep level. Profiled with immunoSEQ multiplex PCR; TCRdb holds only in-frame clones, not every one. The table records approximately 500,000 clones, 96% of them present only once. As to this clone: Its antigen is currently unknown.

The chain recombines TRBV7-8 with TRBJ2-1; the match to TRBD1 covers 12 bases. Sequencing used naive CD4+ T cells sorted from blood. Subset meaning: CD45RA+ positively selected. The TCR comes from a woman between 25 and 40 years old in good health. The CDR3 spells CASGGQGADEQFF. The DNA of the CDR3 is TGTGCCAGCGGGGGACAGGGGGCGGATGAGCAGTTCTTC.